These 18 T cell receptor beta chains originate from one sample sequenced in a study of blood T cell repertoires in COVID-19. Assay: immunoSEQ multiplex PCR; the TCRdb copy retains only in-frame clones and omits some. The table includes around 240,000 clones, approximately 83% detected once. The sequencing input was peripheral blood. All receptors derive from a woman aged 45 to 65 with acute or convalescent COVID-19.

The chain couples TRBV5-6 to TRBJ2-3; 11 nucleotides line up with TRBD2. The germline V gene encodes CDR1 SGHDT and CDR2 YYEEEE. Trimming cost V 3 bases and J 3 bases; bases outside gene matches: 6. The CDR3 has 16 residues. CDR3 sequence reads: CASSSLAGGSTDTQYF. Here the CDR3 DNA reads TGTGCCAGCAGCTCTTTAGCGGGGGGGAGTACAGATACGCAGTATTTT.

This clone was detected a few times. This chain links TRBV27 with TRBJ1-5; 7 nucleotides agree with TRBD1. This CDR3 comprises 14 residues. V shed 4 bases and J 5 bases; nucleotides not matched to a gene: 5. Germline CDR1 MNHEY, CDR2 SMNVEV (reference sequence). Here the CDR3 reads CASSYTGAHQPQHF. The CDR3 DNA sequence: TGTGCCAGCAGTTATACAGGGGCCCATCAGCCCCAGCATTTT.

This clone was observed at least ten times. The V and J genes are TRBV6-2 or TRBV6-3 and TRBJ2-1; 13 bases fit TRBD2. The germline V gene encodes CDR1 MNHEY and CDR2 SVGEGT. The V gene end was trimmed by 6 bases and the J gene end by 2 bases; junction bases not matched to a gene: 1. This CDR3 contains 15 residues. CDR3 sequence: CASSGLAGAYNEQFF. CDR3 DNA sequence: TGTGCCAGCAGCGGACTAGCGGGAGCCTACAATGAGCAGTTCTTC.

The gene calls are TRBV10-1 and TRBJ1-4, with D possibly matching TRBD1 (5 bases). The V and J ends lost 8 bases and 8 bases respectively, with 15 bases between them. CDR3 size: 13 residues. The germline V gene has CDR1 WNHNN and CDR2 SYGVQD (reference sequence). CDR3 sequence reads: CASQGYFGEKLFF. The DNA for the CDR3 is TGCGCCAGCCAGGGATATTTCGGAGAAAAACTGTTTTTT.

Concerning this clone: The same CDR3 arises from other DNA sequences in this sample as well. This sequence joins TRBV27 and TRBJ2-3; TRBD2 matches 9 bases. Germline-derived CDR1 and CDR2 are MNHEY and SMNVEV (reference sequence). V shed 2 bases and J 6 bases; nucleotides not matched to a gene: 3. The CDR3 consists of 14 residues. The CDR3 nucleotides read TGTGCCAGCAGTTTACGTAGCGGGAGTGATACGCAGTATTTT. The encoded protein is CASSLRSGSDTQYF.

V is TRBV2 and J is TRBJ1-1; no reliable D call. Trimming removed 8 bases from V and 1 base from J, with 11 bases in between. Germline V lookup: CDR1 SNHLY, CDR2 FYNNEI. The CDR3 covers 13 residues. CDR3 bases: TGTGCCAGCCGGCGGCTGACGAACACTGAAGCTTTCTTT. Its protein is CASRRLTNTEAFF.

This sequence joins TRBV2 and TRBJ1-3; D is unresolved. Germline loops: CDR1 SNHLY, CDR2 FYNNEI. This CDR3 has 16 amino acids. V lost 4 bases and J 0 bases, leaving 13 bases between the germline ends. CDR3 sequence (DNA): TGTGCCAGCAGTGTTGCGGGTGCTAACTCTGGAAACACCATATATTTT. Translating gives CASSVAGANSGNTIYF.

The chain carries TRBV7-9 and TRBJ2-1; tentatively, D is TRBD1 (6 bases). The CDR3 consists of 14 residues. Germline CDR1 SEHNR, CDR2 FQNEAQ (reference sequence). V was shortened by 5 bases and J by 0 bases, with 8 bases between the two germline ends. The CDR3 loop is CASSPTGSYNEQFF. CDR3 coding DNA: TGTGCCAGCAGCCCGACAGGCTCCTACAATGAGCAGTTCTTC.

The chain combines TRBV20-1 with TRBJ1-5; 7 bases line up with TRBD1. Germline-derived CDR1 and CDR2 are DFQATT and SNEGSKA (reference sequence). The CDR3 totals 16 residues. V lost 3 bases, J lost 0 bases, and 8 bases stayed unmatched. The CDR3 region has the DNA TGCAGTGCTAGTGGGCTACAGGGGAATAGCAATCAGCCCCAGCATTTT. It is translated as CSASGLQGNSNQPQHF.

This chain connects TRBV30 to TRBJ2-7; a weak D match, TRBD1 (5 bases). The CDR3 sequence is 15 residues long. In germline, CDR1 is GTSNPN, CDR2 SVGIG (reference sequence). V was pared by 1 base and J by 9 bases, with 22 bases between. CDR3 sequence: CAWSDLTGRVWRQYF. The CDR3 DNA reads TGTGCCTGGAGTGACCTTACAGGTCGGGTGTGGAGGCAGTACTTC.

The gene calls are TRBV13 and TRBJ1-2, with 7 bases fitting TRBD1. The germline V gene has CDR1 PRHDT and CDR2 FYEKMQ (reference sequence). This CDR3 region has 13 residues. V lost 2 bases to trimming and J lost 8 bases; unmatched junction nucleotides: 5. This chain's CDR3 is CASSLHQGGGYTF. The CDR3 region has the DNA TGTGCCAGCAGCTTACACCAGGGGGGCGGCTACACCTTC. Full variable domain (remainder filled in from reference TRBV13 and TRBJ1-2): AAGVIQSPRHLIKEKRETATLKCYPIPRHDTVYWYQQGPGQDPQFLISFYEKMQSDKGSIPDRFSAQQFSDYHSELNMSSLELGDSALYFCASSLHQGGGYTFGSGTRLTVV.

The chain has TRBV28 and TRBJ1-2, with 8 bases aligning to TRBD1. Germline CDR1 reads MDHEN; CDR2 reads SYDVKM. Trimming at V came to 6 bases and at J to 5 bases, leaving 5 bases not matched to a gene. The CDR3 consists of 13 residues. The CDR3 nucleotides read TGTGCCAGCAGGGCAGGGGGCCTTTATGGCTACACCTTC. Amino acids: CASRAGGLYGYTF.

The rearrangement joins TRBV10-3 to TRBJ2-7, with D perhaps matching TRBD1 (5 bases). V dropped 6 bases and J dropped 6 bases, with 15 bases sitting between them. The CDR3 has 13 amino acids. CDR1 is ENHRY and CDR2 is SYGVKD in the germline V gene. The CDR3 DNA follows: TGTGCCATCAGCCCCCGGGCAGGGATCGAGCAGTACTTC. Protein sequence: CAISPRAGIEQYF.

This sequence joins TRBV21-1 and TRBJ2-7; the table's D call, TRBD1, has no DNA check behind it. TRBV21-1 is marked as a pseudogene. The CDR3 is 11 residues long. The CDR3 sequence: CATPTGAEQYF. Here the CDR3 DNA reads TGTGCCACTCCGACAGGGGCCGAGCAGTACTTC.

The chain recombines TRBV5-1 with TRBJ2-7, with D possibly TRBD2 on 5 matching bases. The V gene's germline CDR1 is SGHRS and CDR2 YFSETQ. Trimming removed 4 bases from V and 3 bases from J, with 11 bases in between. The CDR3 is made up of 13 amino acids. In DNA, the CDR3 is TGCGCCAGCAGCCAGGACTGGAGCTACGAGCAGTACTTC. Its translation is CASSQDWSYEQYF.

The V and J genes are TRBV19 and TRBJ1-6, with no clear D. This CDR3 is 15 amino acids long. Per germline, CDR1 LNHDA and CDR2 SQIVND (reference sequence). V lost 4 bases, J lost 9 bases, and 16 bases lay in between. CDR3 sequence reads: CASSTQDGRSSPLHF. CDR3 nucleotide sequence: TGTGCCAGTAGTACCCAGGACGGGAGAAGTTCACCCCTCCACTTT.

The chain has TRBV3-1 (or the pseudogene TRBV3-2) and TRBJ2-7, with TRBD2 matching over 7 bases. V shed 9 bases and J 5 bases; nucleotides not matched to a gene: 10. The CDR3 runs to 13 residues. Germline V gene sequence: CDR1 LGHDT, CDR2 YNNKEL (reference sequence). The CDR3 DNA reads TGTGCCAGTGCTACTGGGAGGGGCGACGAGCAGTACTTC. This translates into CASATGRGDEQYF.

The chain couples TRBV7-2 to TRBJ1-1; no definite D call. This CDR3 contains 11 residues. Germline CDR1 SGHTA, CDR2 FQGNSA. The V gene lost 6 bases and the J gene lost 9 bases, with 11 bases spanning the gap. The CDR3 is CASSDQVKAFF. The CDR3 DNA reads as TGTGCCAGCAGTGACCAGGTTAAAGCTTTCTTT.